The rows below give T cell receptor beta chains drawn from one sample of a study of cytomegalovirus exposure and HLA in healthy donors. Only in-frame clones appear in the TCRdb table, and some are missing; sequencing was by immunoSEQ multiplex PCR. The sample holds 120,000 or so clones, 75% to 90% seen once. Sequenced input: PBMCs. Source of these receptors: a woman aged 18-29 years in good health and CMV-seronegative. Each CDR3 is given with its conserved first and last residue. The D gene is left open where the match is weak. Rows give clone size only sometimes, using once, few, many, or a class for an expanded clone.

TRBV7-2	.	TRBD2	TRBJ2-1	TGTGCCAGCAGCACGGGACTAGCGGGATGGGCTGAGCAGTTCTTC	CASSTGLAGWAEQFF
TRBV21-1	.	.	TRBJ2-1	TGTGCCAGCATCGATACGGGACAGGGCGGGACTAGCGGGAGCCTGGATGAGCAGTTCTTC	CASIDTGQGGTSGSLDEQFF
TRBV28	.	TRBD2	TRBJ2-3	TGTGCCAGCAGTCCGCGGACTAGCGGGATCACAGATACGCAGTATTTT	CASSPRTSGITDTQYF
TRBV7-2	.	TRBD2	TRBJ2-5	TGTGCCAGCAGCCCACTTGGGACTAGCGGGAGTGTAGAGACCCAGTACTTC	CASSPLGTSGSVETQYF
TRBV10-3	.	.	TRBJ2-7	TGTGCCACAGGGTCCGACTACGAGCAGTACTTC	CATGSDYEQYF
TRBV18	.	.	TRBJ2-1	TGTGCCAGCTCACCAAGTAGCTACAATGAGCAGTTCTTC	CASSPSSYNEQFF
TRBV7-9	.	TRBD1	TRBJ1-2	TGTGCCAGCAGCTTAGCGGACAGGGGAAACTATGGCTACACCTTC	CASSLADRGNYGYTF
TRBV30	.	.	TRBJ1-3	TGTGCCTGGAGTGTAAGGCTACAGGGAGTAGTTTTCGGGAACACCATATATTTT	CAWSVRLQGVVFGNTIYF
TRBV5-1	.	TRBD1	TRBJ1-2	TGCGCCAGCAGCCCAGGACAGGGGGATGGCTACACCTTC	CASSPGQGDGYTF
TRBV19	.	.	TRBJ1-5	TGTGCCAGCCGGTTAAACAGGGATAGCAATCAGCCCCAGCATTTT	CASRLNRDSNQPQHF
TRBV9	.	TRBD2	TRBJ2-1	TGTGCCAGCAGCGTAGAGGAGACTAGCGGGAGAAATGAGCAGTTCTTC	CASSVEETSGRNEQFF
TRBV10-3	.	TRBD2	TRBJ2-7	TGTGCCGCACAAACTAGCGGAGGTAGCTCCTACGAGCAGTACTTC	CAAQTSGGSSYEQYF
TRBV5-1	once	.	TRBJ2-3	TGCGCCAGCAGCTTGCAGGGGATAGAAAGCACAGATACGCAGTATTTT	CASSLQGIESTDTQYF
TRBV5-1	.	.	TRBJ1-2	TGCGCCAGCAGCTTGGCGGTTAACTATGGCTACACCTTC	CASSLAVNYGYTF
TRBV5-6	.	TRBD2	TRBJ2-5	TGTGCCAGCAGCTTCCCAAGGCGGGAGGGCCTTGGGGAGACCCAGTACTTC	CASSFPRREGLGETQYF
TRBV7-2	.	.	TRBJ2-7	TGTGCCAGCAGCTTTCCGGCCAGGTCCTACGAGCAGTACTTC	CASSFPARSYEQYF
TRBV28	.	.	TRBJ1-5	TGTGCCACCGGGGGACGGGCTCAGCCCCAGCATTTT	CATGGRAQPQHF
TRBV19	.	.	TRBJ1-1	TGTGCCAGCCGAAGGGGCATGAACACTGAAGCTTTCTTT	CASRRGMNTEAFF
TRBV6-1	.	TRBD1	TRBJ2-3	TGTGCCAGCCTGCGGGACAGGGCTAGCACAGATACGCAGTATTTT	CASLRDRASTDTQYF
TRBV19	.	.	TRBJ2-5	TGTGCCAGTAGTAGGGGCGGAGAGACCCAGTACTTC	CASSRGGETQYF
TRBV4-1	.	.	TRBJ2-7	TGCGCCAGCAGCCATGCAGGAGGGACGGGCGAGCAGTACTTC	CASSHAGGTGEQYF
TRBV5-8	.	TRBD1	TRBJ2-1	TGTGCCAGCAGCTTAAACAGGGGGAATGAGCAGTTCTTC	CASSLNRGNEQFF
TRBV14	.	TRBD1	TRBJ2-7	TGTGCCAGCAGCCAAGAGTTCGGACAGGGTAGGTCCTACGAGCAGTACTTC	CASSQEFGQGRSYEQYF
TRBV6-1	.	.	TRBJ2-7	TGTGCCAGCAGTGTCCAGACAGGTGCCCTCCTGGTCGAGCAGTACTTC	CASSVQTGALLVEQYF
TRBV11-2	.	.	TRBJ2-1	TGTGCCAGCAGCTTGACGACTAGTGGTGAGCAGTTCTTC	CASSLTTSGEQFF
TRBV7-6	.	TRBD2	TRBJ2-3	TGTGCCAGCAGCTTAGGAATGGGACTAGCGACAGATACGCAGTATTTT	CASSLGMGLATDTQYF
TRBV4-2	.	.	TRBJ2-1	TGTGCCAGCAGCCAAGTGCGGGAAGGCTACAATGAGCAGTTCTTC	CASSQVREGYNEQFF
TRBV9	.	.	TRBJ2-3	TGTGCCAGCAGCGTATGGAACAGGGACGCCTACACAGATACGCAGTATTTT	CASSVWNRDAYTDTQYF
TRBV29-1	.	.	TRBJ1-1	TGCAGCGTTCAATTTAGGGGTATGAACACTGAAGCTTTCTTT	CSVQFRGMNTEAFF
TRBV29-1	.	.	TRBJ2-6	TGCAGCGTTGATTCCCTTCGTACAGGCCCCGGGGCCAACGTCCTGACTTTC	CSVDSLRTGPGANVLTF
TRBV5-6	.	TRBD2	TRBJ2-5	TGTGCCAGCAGCTTCACAGCGGGAGCTTCTTTGTGGGAGACCCAGTACTTC	CASSFTAGASLWETQYF
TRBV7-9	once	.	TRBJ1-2	TGTGCCAGCAGCTTTCCCCTTCGACAGACTAACTATGGCTACACCTTC	CASSFPLRQTNYGYTF
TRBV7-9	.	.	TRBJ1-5	TGTGCCAGCAGCTTCACGGGGGGCGGAATGGGCAATCAGCCCCAGCATTTT	CASSFTGGGMGNQPQHF
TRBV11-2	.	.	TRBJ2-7	TGTGCCAGCAGCCTCCAGGCGACCTACGAGCAGTACTTC	CASSLQATYEQYF
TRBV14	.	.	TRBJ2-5	TGTGCCAGCAGCCAAAAGGGGCTTCTCCAAGAGACCCAGTACTTC	CASSQKGLLQETQYF
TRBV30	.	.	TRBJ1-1	TGTGCCTGGATCGCGGGGGGGCCCACTGAAGCTTTCTTT	CAWIAGGPTEAFF
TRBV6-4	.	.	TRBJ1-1	TGTGCCAGCAGGAAGAGCGTGGTCGGGGACACTGAAGCTTTCTTT	CASRKSVVGDTEAFF
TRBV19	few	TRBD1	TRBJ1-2	TGTGCCAGTAGTTTCGACAGGGGAGCCAATGGCTACACCTTC	CASSFDRGANGYTF
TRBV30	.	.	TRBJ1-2	TGTGCCTGGAGTGTATCAGACAGGTCGGACTATGGCTACACCTTC	CAWSVSDRSDYGYTF
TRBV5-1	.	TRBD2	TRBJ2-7	TGCGCCACCCCCCTAGCGGGAGGGCCGTTCGAGCAGTACTTC	CATPLAGGPFEQYF
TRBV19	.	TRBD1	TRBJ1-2	TGTGCCAGCACCGGGACAGAGGCATATGGCTACACCTTC	CASTGTEAYGYTF
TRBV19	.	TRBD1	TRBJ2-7	TGTGCCAGTAGTATGTACAGGGGTGCCTACGAGCAGTACTTC	CASSMYRGAYEQYF
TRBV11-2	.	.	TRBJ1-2	TGTGCCAGCAGCTTAGGGGGGGGACACTATGGCTACACCTTC	CASSLGGGHYGYTF
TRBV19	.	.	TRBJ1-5	TGTGCCAGTAATGAAGGGCAGGCGGGACAGCCCCAGCATTTT	CASNEGQAGQPQHF
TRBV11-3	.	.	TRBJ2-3	TGTGCCAGCAGCGCGACTGCAGATACGCAGTATTTT	CASSATADTQYF
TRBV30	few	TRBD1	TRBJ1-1	TGTGCCTGGGAGACAGGGTATCCGGACACTGAAGCTTTCTTT	CAWETGYPDTEAFF
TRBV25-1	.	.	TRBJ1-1	TGTGCCAGCACCCCACAGGGGAACACTGAAGCTTTCTTT	CASTPQGNTEAFF
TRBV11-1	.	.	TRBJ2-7	TGTGCCAGCAGCTTGAGTATGATGAGGGAGCAGTACTTC	CASSLSMMREQYF
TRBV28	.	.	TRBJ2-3	TGTGCCAGCACTGGGGCGGCGGAAACTAGCACAGATACGCAGTATTTT	CASTGAAETSTDTQYF
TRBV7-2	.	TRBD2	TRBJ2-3	TGTGCCAGCAGCTTAGTCTCCAATAGAGCGGGGGGCACAGATACGCAGTATTTT	CASSLVSNRAGGTDTQYF
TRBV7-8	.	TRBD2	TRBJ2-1	TGTGCCAGCAGCCCCCAGGGTAGCGGGAGTTATTACAATGAGCAGTTCTTC	CASSPQGSGSYYNEQFF
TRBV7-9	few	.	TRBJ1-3	TGTGCCAGCAGCTTAGTAGGACAGTTCTCTGGAAACACCATATATTTT	CASSLVGQFSGNTIYF
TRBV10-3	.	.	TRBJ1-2	TGTGCCGCCGAGGACAGACAGAAAAATCGTGGCTACACCTTC	CAAEDRQKNRGYTF
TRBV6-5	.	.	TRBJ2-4	TGTGCCAGCGTCGGGAGTTTAAACATTCAGTACTTC	CASVGSLNIQYF
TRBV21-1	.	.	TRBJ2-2	TGTGCCAGCACCCCTGTGGGGGGGACCGGGGAGCTGTTTTTT	CASTPVGGTGELFF
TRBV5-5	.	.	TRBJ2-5	TGTGCCAGCAGCTTGGCCGCGGGGGAGACCCAGTACTTC	CASSLAAGETQYF
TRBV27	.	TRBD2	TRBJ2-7	TGTGCCAGCAGTTTTGGACTAGCGGCCCCGAAGTACTTC	CASSFGLAAPKYF
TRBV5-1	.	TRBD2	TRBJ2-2	TGCGCCAGCAGCTGGGGACTAGCGGACACCGGGGAGCTGTTTTTT	CASSWGLADTGELFF